This is a list of T cell receptor beta chains from one sample in a study of identical twins. TCRdb analysed the 5' RACE reads with MiXCR anew, one entry per CDR3 protein. The data contain 240,000 or so distinct CDR3 sequences, roughly 7% of them singletons. These data also formed part of another study, on yellow fever vaccine responses in identical twins.

Sequenced sample: memory (CD45RO+) T cells sorted from blood. These receptors were obtained from a woman under 30 in good health. CDR3s include the opening cysteine and the closing phenylalanine or tryptophan. The D gene is left open where the match is weak. Expanded clones are given a class, and other clones once, few, many or no size at all.

D gene | J gene | V gene | clone size | CDR3 protein | CDR3 DNA
NA | TRBJ2-7 | TRBV24-1 | NA | CATSESGTGSYEQYF | TGTGCCACCAGTGAGTCCGGGACTGGAAGCTACGAGCAGTACTTC
TRBD1 | TRBJ1-6 | TRBV5-1 | NA | CASSGQDSRNSPLHF | TGCGCCAGCAGCGGACAGGACAGTCGTAATTCACCCCTCCACTTT
TRBD2 | TRBJ2-1 | TRBV11-2 | NA | CASSLISSSGSPNEQFF | TGTGCCAGCAGCTTAATATCCTCCAGCGGGAGTCCCAATGAGCAGTTCTTC
NA | TRBJ1-5 | TRBV10-3 | many | CAIVAGGNQPQHF | TGTGCCATCGTGGCCGGCGGCAATCAGCCCCAGCATTTT
NA | TRBJ2-1 | TRBV24-1 | few | CATSDLGGYSEQFF | TGTGCCACCAGTGATTTGGGGGGGTACAGTGAGCAGTTCTTC
NA | TRBJ1-3 | TRBV20-1 | NA | CSARVEGAGAGNTIYF | TGCAGTGCTAGAGTTGAGGGCGCAGGGGCGGGAAACACCATATATTTT
NA | TRBJ2-6 | TRBV15 | few | CATSSSLSGANVLTF | TGTGCCACCAGCAGTTCTTTATCTGGGGCCAACGTCCTGACTTTC
NA | TRBJ1-5 | TRBV7-2 | many | CASSLQGNQPQHF | TGTGCCAGCAGTTTACAAGGGAACCAGCCCCAGCATTTT
TRBD2 | TRBJ2-1 | TRBV3-1 | many | CASSPMTSGASEQFF | TGTGCCAGCAGCCCGATGACTAGCGGGGCATCTGAGCAGTTCTTC
TRBD1 | TRBJ2-1 | TRBV20-1 | NA | CSARDLAQGARNEQFF | TGCAGTGCTAGAGATCTCGCGCAGGGGGCTAGGAATGAGCAGTTCTTC
NA | TRBJ2-1 | TRBV7-2 | NA | CASSPGQPNEQFF | TGTGCCAGCAGCCCAGGACAGCCTAATGAGCAGTTCTTC
TRBD1 | TRBJ2-2 | TRBV12-3/TRBV12-4 | few | CASSQLGGAGTGELFF | TGTGCCAGCAGTCAACTAGGGGGCGCGGGCACCGGGGAGCTGTTTTTT
TRBD2 | TRBJ2-1 | TRBV6-1 | NA | CASSGGVFLAGVSYNEQFF | TGTGCCAGCAGTGGGGGGGTTTTTTTAGCGGGAGTCTCCTACAATGAGCAGTTCTTC
TRBD1 | TRBJ1-3 | TRBV5-1 | many | CASSSVDRGPGNTIYF | TGCGCCAGCAGCTCAGTGGACAGGGGGCCGGGAAACACCATATATTTT
TRBD2 | TRBJ2-7 | TRBV9 | many | CASSVGTSGPYEQYF | TGTGCCAGCAGCGTAGGGACTAGCGGACCGTACGAGCAGTACTTC
TRBD1 | TRBJ2-1 | TRBV14 | many | CASSQIGTGFYNEQFF | TGTGCCAGCAGCCAAATCGGGACAGGGTTTTACAATGAGCAGTTCTTC
TRBD2 | TRBJ2-5 | TRBV24-1 | few | CATSEGGSGNQETQYF | TGTGCCACCAGTGAAGGGGGTAGCGGGAACCAAGAGACCCAGTACTTC
TRBD2 | TRBJ2-7 | TRBV18 | NA | CASVGLAGVNEQYF | TGTGCCAGCGTGGGACTAGCGGGAGTTAACGAGCAGTACTTC
NA | TRBJ2-1 | TRBV20-1 | NA | CSAWLFRELGFNEQFF | TGCAGTGCTTGGCTTTTTAGGGAACTGGGGTTCAATGAGCAGTTCTTC
NA | TRBJ1-5 | TRBV9 | many | CATFRDHQPQHF | TGTGCCACCTTCAGGGACCATCAGCCCCAGCATTTT
NA | TRBJ2-5 | TRBV12-3/TRBV12-4 | NA | CASSLARGMGQETQYF | TGTGCCAGCAGTTTAGCGCGAGGGATGGGTCAAGAGACCCAGTACTTC
TRBD1 | TRBJ1-2 | TRBV7-9 | NA | CASSPGTGNGYTF | TGTGCCAGCAGCCCAGGGACAGGGAATGGCTACACCTTC
NA | TRBJ1-4 | TRBV4-1 | NA | CASSSNGNSANEKLFF | TGCGCCAGCAGTTCTAATGGGAACAGTGCTAATGAAAAACTGTTTTTT
TRBD2 | TRBJ2-7 | TRBV7-9 | many | CASAAGAYEQYF | TGTGCCAGCGCAGCGGGAGCCTACGAGCAGTACTTC
TRBD1 | TRBJ2-3 | TRBV11-1 | NA | CASSDRGRADTQYF | TGTGCCAGCAGCGACAGGGGGCGTGCAGATACGCAGTATTTT
NA | TRBJ2-3 | TRBV3-1 | many | CASSLLGSTDTQYF | TGTGCCAGCAGCCTGCTAGGAAGCACAGATACGCAGTATTTT
TRBD2 | TRBJ2-2 | TRBV28 | many | CASSPGTKITGELFF | TGTGCCAGCAGTCCCGGGACTAAAATCACCGGGGAGCTGTTTTTT
TRBD1 | TRBJ2-1 | TRBV28 | NA | CASSINIGTVNNEQFF | TGTGCCAGCAGTATAAATATCGGGACAGTAAACAATGAGCAGTTCTTC
TRBD1 | TRBJ1-2 | TRBV9 | many | CASSDGRGVIDYGYTF | TGTGCCAGCAGCGACGGCAGGGGGGTGATCGACTATGGCTACACCTTC
NA | TRBJ1-5 | TRBV10-3 | many | CAIRDTGAGNQPQHF | TGTGCCATCAGGGATACAGGAGCGGGCAATCAGCCCCAGCATTTT
NA | TRBJ2-2 | TRBV19 | many | CASRSGTGELFF | TGTGCCAGTAGGAGTGGCACCGGGGAGCTGTTTTTT
NA | TRBJ1-1 | TRBV12-3/TRBV12-4 | many | CASSLGRGTEAFF | TGTGCCAGCAGTTTGGGGAGAGGGACTGAAGCTTTCTTT
NA | TRBJ1-5 | TRBV11-2 | few | CASSLERDQPQHF | TGTGCCAGCAGCTTAGAACGGGATCAGCCCCAGCATTTT
NA | TRBJ2-1 | TRBV3-1 | few | CASHGAGYEQFF | TGTGCCAGCCATGGAGCGGGCTATGAGCAGTTCTTC
NA | TRBJ2-5 | TRBV4-1 | few | CASSQAGTEGVWETQYF | TGCGCCAGCAGCCAAGCGGGAACCGAGGGGGTCTGGGAGACCCAGTACTTC
NA | TRBJ2-1 | TRBV29-1 | many | CSVEENEQFF | TGCAGCGTTGAAGAGAATGAGCAGTTCTTC
TRBD2 | TRBJ2-2 | TRBV2 | NA | CAICPSSGVHANTGELFF | TGTGCCATCTGCCCTTCTAGCGGGGTTCACGCGAACACCGGGGAGCTGTTTTTT
NA | TRBJ1-3 | TRBV6-1 | few | CASREEGNGNTIYF | TGTGCCAGCCGGGAAGAAGGCAATGGAAACACCATATATTTT
NA | TRBJ2-1 | TRBV13 | NA | CASSLTGAGDEQFF | TGTGCCAGCAGCTTAACGGGCGCCGGGGATGAGCAGTTCTTC
NA | TRBJ1-5 | TRBV7-2 | many | CASSFTRAGNQPQHF | TGTGCCAGCAGCTTCACGCGGGCGGGAAATCAGCCCCAGCATTTT
TRBD1 | TRBJ2-3 | TRBV10-3 | few | CASSTGGSDTQYF | TGTGCCTCATCGACAGGGGGCTCAGATACGCAGTATTTT
TRBD1 | TRBJ2-3 | TRBV7-8 | few | CASSLPGQPKVGDTQYF | TGTGCCAGCAGCCTTCCGGGACAGCCAAAGGTCGGAGATACGCAGTATTTT
TRBD2 | TRBJ2-7 | TRBV7-2 | NA | CASSPSGRGYEQYF | TGTGCCAGCAGCCCTAGCGGGAGGGGATACGAGCAGTACTTC
NA | TRBJ2-1 | TRBV12-3/TRBV12-4 | many | CASSLGGMRGNEQFF | TGTGCCAGCAGTTTAGGGGGCATGAGAGGCAATGAGCAGTTCTTC
NA | TRBJ2-2 | TRBV18 | NA | CASSPELPKRTGELFF | TGTGCCAGCTCACCGGAGCTACCGAAAAGGACCGGGGAGCTGTTTTTT
NA | TRBJ2-5 | TRBV7-9 | NA | CASSLGPAAFRAETQYF | TGTGCCAGCAGCTTAGGGCCTGCGGCCTTTAGGGCGGAGACCCAGTACTTC
TRBD2 | TRBJ2-7 | TRBV10-3 | NA | CAIRGLAGDTYEQYF | TGTGCCATCAGAGGACTAGCGGGAGATACCTACGAGCAGTACTTC
TRBD2 | TRBJ2-7 | TRBV5-6 | many | CASSRGLAGSYEQYF | TGTGCCAGCAGCCGGGGACTAGCGGGGAGTTACGAGCAGTACTTC
NA | TRBJ1-6 | TRBV27 | many | CASSLSSRDSNSPLHF | TGTGCCAGCAGTTTATCTTCCAGGGATAGTAATTCACCCCTCCACTTT
TRBD1 | TRBJ1-2 | TRBV29-1 | many | CSAKTGVEEGYTF | TGCAGCGCCAAGACAGGGGTTGAAGAAGGCTACACCTTC
NA | TRBJ1-5 | TRBV12-3/TRBV12-4 | once | CASSLGPRPQHF | TGTGCCAGCAGTTTAGGCCCTCGGCCCCAGCATTTT
NA | TRBJ1-3 | TRBV5-1 | NA | CASSSDSSLWGSRNTIYF | TGCGCCAGCAGCTCAGACTCCTCCCTGTGGGGCTCCCGAAACACCATATATTTT
NA | TRBJ1-2 | TRBV7-9 | few | CASSLASSGWHGYTF | TGTGCCAGCAGCTTAGCGTCCTCAGGGTGGCATGGCTACACCTTC
TRBD1 | TRBJ2-2 | TRBV28 | NA | CASSPTPGGYVGELFF | TGTGCCAGCAGCCCAACGCCAGGGGGTTATGTCGGGGAGCTGTTTTTT